These 6 T cell receptor beta chains came from one sample sequenced in a study of blood T cell repertoires in COVID-19. Produced via immunoSEQ multiplex PCR; TCRdb's table is partial and in-frame only. Among roughly 200,000 clones listed, over 80% were seen once. The material sequenced was peripheral blood. These receptors originate from a middle-aged woman with COVID-19, enrolled during active disease.

The chain joins TRBV27 to TRBJ2-7, with TRBD1 as a possible D gene (5 bases). This CDR3 has 15 residues. Trimming stripped 3 bases from V and 0 bases from J, with 12 bases between. In germline, CDR1 is MNHEY, CDR2 SMNVEV (reference sequence). The CDR3 protein is CASSFKGVSSYEQYF. The CDR3 region has the DNA TGTGCCAGCAGTTTCAAAGGGGTTAGCTCCTACGAGCAGTACTTC.

This clone was picked up a small number of times. The chain carries TRBV6-5 and TRBJ1-5; 8 bases line up with TRBD1. This CDR3 comprises 14 residues. V shed 7 bases and J 7 bases; nucleotides not matched to a gene: 9. CDR1 MNHEY and CDR2 SVGAGI come from the germline V gene. This CDR3 reads CASTSDRGWQPQHF. DNA of the CDR3: TGTGCCAGCACCTCCGACAGGGGCTGGCAGCCCCAGCATTTT.

The CDR3 bases are TGTGCCAGCAGCTTAGGGCTAGCGGGCGTTTACAATGAGCAGTTCTTC. The encoded protein is CASSLGLAGVYNEQFF. This chain links TRBV11-2 with TRBJ2-1; 8 nucleotides line up with TRBD2. The CDR3 length is 16 residues. Germline CDR1 reads SGHAT; CDR2 reads FQNNGV. J lost 4 bases, V lost 1 base, and 6 bases had no gene match.

The CDR3 DNA is TGTGCCATCAGTGAGGGGGGCAGGGTAGATGGAAACGAGCAGTACTTC. It codes for CAISEGGRVDGNEQYF. The chain links TRBV10-3 to TRBJ2-7, with D possibly TRBD1 on 6 matching bases. Trimming pared 2 bases from V and 5 bases from J, leaving 19 bases between. The CDR3 spans 16 residues. Looked up from germline, CDR1 is ENHRY and CDR2 is SYGVKD.

This clone turned up a few times. CDR3 in amino acids: CASTPRAQTNYGYTF. The CDR3 nucleotides read TGCGCCAGCACCCCCAGGGCACAGACCAACTATGGCTACACCTTC. This rearrangement joins TRBV5-1 to TRBJ1-2, with D maybe TRBD1 (5 bases). Germline CDR1 SGHRS, CDR2 YFSETQ. The CDR3 is made up of 15 amino acids. The ends were cut back, 6 bases at V and 2 bases at J, with 17 bases in the middle.

This sequence joins TRBV3-1 (or the pseudogene TRBV3-2) and TRBJ2-1; 7 bases are a match to TRBD2. This CDR3 has 18 residues. Germline loops: CDR1 LGHDT, CDR2 YNNKEL (reference sequence). Trimming cost V 0 bases and J 2 bases; bases outside gene matches: 10. The CDR3 nucleotides are TGTGCCAGCAGCCAAGACGCGGGCGCCGGGGGGACCTACAATGAGCAGTTCTTC. Translated: CASSQDAGAGGTYNEQFF.